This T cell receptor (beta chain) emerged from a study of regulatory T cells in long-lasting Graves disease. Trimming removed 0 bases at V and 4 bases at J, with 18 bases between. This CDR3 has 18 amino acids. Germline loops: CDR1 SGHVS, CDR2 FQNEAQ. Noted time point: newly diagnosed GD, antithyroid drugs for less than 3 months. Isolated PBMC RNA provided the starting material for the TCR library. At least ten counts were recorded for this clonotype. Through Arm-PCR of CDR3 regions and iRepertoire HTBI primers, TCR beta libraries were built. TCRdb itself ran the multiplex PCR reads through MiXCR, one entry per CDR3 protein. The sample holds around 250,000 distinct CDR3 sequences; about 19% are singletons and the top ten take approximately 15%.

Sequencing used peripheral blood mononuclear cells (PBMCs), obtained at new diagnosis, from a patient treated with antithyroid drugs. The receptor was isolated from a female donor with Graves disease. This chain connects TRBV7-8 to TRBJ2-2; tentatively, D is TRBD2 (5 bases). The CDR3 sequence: CASSLARSRRVGTGELFF. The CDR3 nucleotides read TGTGCCAGCAGCTTAGCGAGGAGTCGGCGGGTGGGCACCGGGGAGCTGTTTTTT.